The clone carrying this TCR beta chain is medium-sized. Antigen specificity is unknown. One end of the junction fails to match germline, which may point to a read error. Because the library targeted alpha chains, this beta chain is an off-target read whose size means little. TCRdb passed the 5' RACE reads through MiXCR, listing each CDR3 protein once. Of fewer than 7,500 distinct CDR3 sequences in the sample, 14% were seen once. These data are taken from a study of spatial heterogeneity in lung cancer. Overall study: Sequencing consistently turned up more beta-chain sequences than alpha-chain sequences. General study results and limits: The recorded estimate of tumor T cell coverage is around 7% for alpha chains and approximately 12% for beta chains. In tumors, expanded intratumoral alpha and beta TCR counts tracked mutation counts.

Time point defined: sample taken at primary tumor resection. The sequences come from lung tumor tissue, collected at surgery. This TCR was recovered from a male donor with early-stage non-small cell lung cancer.

In DNA, the CDR3 is TGTACCAGCAGTGCCCAGTTGGGGCGAGCCGGGGAGCTGTTTTTT. Translation: CTSSAQLGRAGELFF. The rearrangement links TRBV25-1 to TRBJ2-2; D is perhaps TRBD1 (5 bases). The germline gives CDR1 MGHDK, CDR2 SYGVNS. The CDR3 extends over 15 amino acids.